This T cell receptor (beta chain) was identified during a study of T cell responses to AZD1222 COVID-19 vaccine. Study conclusions and caveats: Recipients of AZD1222 seropositive at baseline numbered only 5 or 6.

The repertoire was sequenced with immunoSEQ multiplex PCR; TCRdb's copy has only in-frame clones and lacks some. The table shows 90,000 to 120,000 clones, with 87% occurring only once. Germline V gene sequence: CDR1 LGHNA, CDR2 YSLEER. CDR3 size: 13 residues. The V end was cut by 1 base, the J end by 6 bases, with 6 bases between. This clone was seen only once. As yet, its antigen is unknown. Specimen: peripheral blood, collected on day 0 of AZD1222 vaccination. The sequence derives from an adult in good health. The chain recombines TRBV4-3 with TRBJ2-2; no reliable D call. The CDR3: CASSQGMAGELFF. CDR3 DNA sequence: TGCGCCAGCAGCCAAGGAATGGCCGGGGAGCTGTTTTTT.